The next 15 T cell receptor beta chains were all read from a single sample in a study of regulatory T cells in long-lasting Graves disease. Time point in this sample: newly diagnosed GD, antithyroid drugs for less than 3 months. The TCR library was made from RNA that had been extracted from PBMCs in TRIzol. Construction of the TCR beta libraries employed iRepertoire HTBI primers in conjunction with Arm-PCR of CDR3 regions. TCRdb re-called the multiplex PCR reads through MiXCR, storing one row per CDR3 protein. This table holds roughly 320,000 distinct CDR3 sequences, approximately 15% found once. The same sample was also used in a study of T cells in Graves' hyperthyroidism and ophthalmopathy.

The sequencing here drew on peripheral blood mononuclear cells (PBMCs), taken at new diagnosis, from a patient treated with antithyroid drugs. These receptors all come from a middle-aged man with Graves disease.

Comments on this clonotype: A read error likely explains this, since a far larger clone differs by one base. The genes are TRBV7-8 and TRBJ1-2, with 7 bases matching TRBD1. This CDR3 region has 16 residues. Germline V lookup: CDR1 SGHVS, CDR2 FQNEAQ. V lost 1 base to trimming and J lost 7 bases; unmatched junction nucleotides: 12. CDR3 protein: CASSLGSQGVLGGYTF. CDR3 DNA sequence: TGTGCCAGCAGCTTAGGGTCTCAGGGGGTCTTAGGTGGCTACACCTTC. The complete variable domain, with remaining parts taken from reference TRBV7-8 and TRBJ1-2, reads GAGVSQSPRYKVAKRGQDVALRCDPISGHVSLFWYQQALGQGPEFLTYFQNEAQLDKSGLPSDRFFAERPEGSVSTLKIQRTQQEDSAVYLCASSLGSQGVLGGYTFGSGTRLTVV.

This sequence joins TRBV5-4 and TRBJ1-3, with D possibly matching TRBD1 (5 bases). V dropped 4 bases and J dropped 1 base, with 15 bases sitting between them. Germline CDR1 is SGHNT and CDR2 is YYREEE (reference sequence). CDR3 size: 16 residues. Written as DNA, the CDR3 is TGTGCCAGCAGCACCTCGGCAGGGTTATCTGGAAACACCATATATTTT. Its protein is CASSTSAGLSGNTIYF.

This chain links TRBV12-3 or TRBV12-4 with TRBJ2-1, with 9 bases aligning to TRBD2. Trimming took 3 bases from V and 2 from J; bases not matched to a gene: 5. The CDR3 totals 16 residues. For the CDR3, the DNA is TGTGCCAGCAGTTTTGGGGCTAGCGGGGCCTACAATGAGCAGTTCTTC. This encodes CASSFGASGAYNEQFF.

Ten or more counts support this clonotype. The V and J genes are TRBV28 and TRBJ1-4; TRBD1 matches at 7 bases. The germline CDR1 and CDR2 sequences are MDHEN and SYDVKM. Losses at the gene ends were 8 bases for V and 7 bases for J; bases not matched to a gene: 13. The CDR3 runs 15 residues. CDR3: CASGMATGNLEKLFF. CDR3 in DNA: TGTGCCAGCGGCATGGCGACAGGGAACCTTGAAAAACTGTTTTTT.

V gene TRBV9 combines with J gene TRBJ2-1, with 8 bases fitting TRBD2. CDR3 size: 15 residues. V shed 4 bases and J 7 bases; nucleotides not matched to a gene: 10. From germline, CDR1 is SGDLS and CDR2 YYNGEE. CDR3 region: CASSRLVGGGNEQFF. As DNA, the CDR3 is TGTGCCAGCAGCCGCCTCGTTGGCGGGGGGAATGAGCAGTTCTTC.

This clonotype came up many times. The gene calls are TRBV6-1 and TRBJ2-1; D may match TRBD1 or TRBD2 (7 bases each). V was clipped by 5 bases and J by 9 bases, with 14 bases between them. The CDR3 runs to 13 residues. CDR1 is MNHNS and CDR2 is SASEGT in the germline V gene. DNA for the CDR3: TGTGCCAGCAGTAGACAGGGAGGGAGTGAGCAGTTCTTC. Amino acid sequence: CASSRQGGSEQFF.

Comments on this clonotype: A much larger clone lies one base from this, so it may be a read error. This sequence joins TRBV30 and TRBJ1-1; D perhaps matches TRBD1 (5 bases). The CDR3 is 13 amino acids. Looked up from germline, CDR1 is GTSNPN and CDR2 is SVGIG (reference sequence). Written as DNA, the CDR3 is TGTGCCTGGAGTCTAGGGTCGGACACTGAAGCTCTCTTT. Amino acids: CAWSLGSDTEALF.

In this sample, this clonotype turned up many times. The chain joins TRBV28 to TRBJ1-3; 7 nucleotides agree with TRBD1. The J segment lost 0 bases and the V segment lost 5 bases, leaving 7 bases of the junction unmatched. The CDR3 spans 16 residues. Germline CDR1 reads MDHEN; CDR2 reads SYDVKM. This CDR3 reads CASSAPGQTSGNTIYF. CDR3 nucleotides: TGTGCCAGCAGTGCACCGGGACAGACCTCTGGAAACACCATATATTTT.

This clonotype was counted ten times or more. The V call is TRBV28, the J call TRBJ1-4; possible D gene TRBD1, 5 bases. CDR1 and CDR2 from the germline V gene are MDHEN and SYDVKM. With 5 bases removed from V and 5 bases from J, the gap between germline ends came to 15 bases. This CDR3 is 15 amino acids long. CDR3 nucleotide sequence: TGTGCCAGCAGTCTCCCCCTGGGGGGAAATGAAAAACTGTTTTTT. Its translation: CASSLPLGGNEKLFF.

This chain links TRBV5-6 with TRBJ2-7; 10 nucleotides align to TRBD2. Losses at the gene ends were 4 bases for V and 3 bases for J; bases not matched to a gene: 4. This CDR3 contains 14 residues. The germline CDR1 and CDR2 sequences are SGHDT and YYEEEE. In DNA, the CDR3 is TGTGCCAGCAGCCGGATAGCGGGGGGCTACGAGCAGTACTTC. This translates into CASSRIAGGYEQYF.

This clonotype showed up many times. This chain uses TRBV5-1 with TRBJ1-2, with unresolved D. The CDR3 length is 15 residues. The germline gives CDR1 SGHRS, CDR2 YFSETQ. V was shortened by 0 bases and J by 2 bases, with 11 bases between the two germline ends. Written as DNA, the CDR3 is TGCGCCAGCAGCTTGGAGACAAGAGGGAACTATGGCTACACCTTC. Translation gives CASSLETRGNYGYTF.

This clonotype turned up a few times. V and J are TRBV6-1 and TRBJ2-1; D remains unclear. This CDR3 region has 12 residues. V was trimmed by 6 bases and J by 6 bases, leaving 9 bases between them. From germline, CDR1 is MNHNS and CDR2 SASEGT. CDR3 nucleotides: TGTGCCAGCAGGGCCCACTCCAATGAGCAGTTCTTC. Its translation is CASRAHSNEQFF.

The chain's CDR3 is CASSRGRETQFF. Written as DNA, the CDR3 is TGTGCCAGCAGTCGGGGTCGAGAGACCCAGTTCTTC. The V gene is TRBV6-1, the J gene TRBJ2-1; a weak D match, TRBD2 (5 bases). V dropped 5 bases and J dropped 13 bases, with 15 bases sitting between them. The CDR3 has 12 amino acids. Germline assignment: CDR1 MNHNS and CDR2 SASEGT.

This chain connects TRBV5-8 to TRBJ2-5, with a weak D call TRBD2 (6 bases). CDR1 SGHTS and CDR2 YDEGEE come from the germline V gene. This CDR3 has 12 amino acids. V lost 6 bases and J lost 5, with 11 bases in between. CDR3 in amino acids: CASTRTTETQYF. The CDR3 DNA sequence: TGTGCCAGCACCAGGACTACGGAGACCCAGTACTTC.

V usage is TRBV7-2 and J usage is TRBJ1-2; unclear D gene. The CDR3 length is 14 residues. Trimming stripped 3 bases from V and 4 bases from J, with 12 bases between. The germline CDR1 and CDR2 sequences are SGHTA and FQGNSA. CDR3 region: CASSLLGKGYGYTF. In DNA, the CDR3 is TGTGCCAGCAGCTTGCTAGGGAAGGGCTATGGCTACACCTTC.